A selection of T cell receptor beta chains follows, all from one sample in a study of CD8 T cells in Susac syndrome. TCRdb re-called the immunoSEQ multiplex PCR reads with MiXCR, one entry per CDR3 protein. Of about 300,000 distinct CDR3 sequences in the sample, roughly 85% were seen once. Specimen: CD8+ T cells from PBMCs. These receptors originate from a human donor with multiple sclerosis. CDR3s include the opening cysteine and the closing phenylalanine or tryptophan.

J gene | CDR3 length | V gene | CDR3 protein
TRBJ1-5 | 17 | TRBV5-1 | CASSWRYGDPIDQPQHF
TRBJ2-3 | 13 | TRBV27 | CASSPAGGDTQYF
TRBJ1-5 | 16 | TRBV18 | CASSPSTGFPNQPQHF
TRBJ2-5 | 19 | TRBV20-1 | CSTRDPSRFDGSLQETQYF
TRBJ2-7 | 15 | TRBV28 | CASSFLQGWPYEQYF
TRBJ2-1 | 19 | TRBV28 | CASSFSPGLGGRNYNEQFF
TRBJ2-7 | 13 | TRBV6-1 | CASTTSGSYEQYF
TRBJ2-1 | 14 | TRBV7-9 | CASSFGSFYNEQFF
TRBJ2-5 | 15 | TRBV6-5 | CASSSTGEVRETQYF
TRBJ2-7 | 16 | TRBV28 | CASSHGGSGTSYEQYF
TRBJ1-3 | 15 | TRBV12-3/TRBV12-4 | CASSPTRTGGNTIYF